These 32 T cell receptor beta chains came from one sample sequenced in a study of cytomegalovirus exposure and HLA in healthy donors. PCR involved 60 Vbeta and 13 Jbeta primers. Profiling relied on immunoSEQ multiplex PCR, and the TCRdb table lists in-frame clones only, not all of them. The data hold 150,000 to 200,000 clones, with roughly 85% observed a single time. Sequenced input: PBMCs. Every receptor here comes from a woman between 40 and 55 years old in good health and CMV-seronegative.

V usage is TRBV2 and J usage is TRBJ1-5, with 7 nucleotides matching TRBD1. The CDR3 is 12 amino acids. CDR1 and CDR2 (germline): SNHLY, FYNNEI. Germline trimming cut 5 bases from V and 10 bases from J; bases unmatched to any gene: 5. The CDR3 sequence: CASSRGQSPQHF. The CDR3 coding sequence is TGTGCCAGCAGTCGGGGACAGTCACCCCAGCATTTT.

The chain couples TRBV7-8 to TRBJ2-7, with D possibly TRBD1 on 5 matching bases. The V end lost 5 bases, the J end lost 4 bases, and 12 bases lay between the germline ends. The germline V gene has CDR1 SGHVS and CDR2 FQNEAQ. The CDR3 length is 13 residues. DNA for the CDR3: TGTGCCAGCAGCCAACCTGACAGATACGAGCAGTACTTC. It codes for CASSQPDRYEQYF.

The CDR3 spells CASSQRQGFPALHEQYF. CDR3 bases: TGTGCCAGCAGCCAGAGACAGGGGTTTCCCGCCCTCCACGAGCAGTACTTC. The chain carries TRBV14 and TRBJ2-7; TRBD1 matches at 8 bases. Germline assignment: CDR1 SGHDN and CDR2 FVKESK. The length of the CDR3 is 17 residues. The V and J ends lost 3 bases and 5 bases, in that order; junction bases with no gene match: 15.

The chain links TRBV6-5 to TRBJ2-1; D call uncertain. The CDR3 spans 12 residues. Between the trimmed V and J ends, which lost 5 bases and 6 bases, there was a span of 8 bases. The germline gives CDR1 MNHEY, CDR2 SVGAGI. The CDR3 sequence: CASSLDGNEQFF. The CDR3 region has the DNA TGTGCCAGCAGTCTAGACGGCAATGAGCAGTTCTTC.

This clone was counted only a few times. The rearrangement uses TRBV19 and TRBJ1-5; 9 nucleotides align to TRBD1. The junction had 14 bases not matched to a gene; V was cut back by 5 bases and J by 0 bases. The CDR3 is made up of 19 amino acids. Germline V gene data show CDR1 as LNHDA and CDR2 as SQIVND (reference sequence). The CDR3 reads CASSPGQGARFGSNQPQHF. CDR3 DNA sequence: TGTGCCAGTAGTCCGGGACAGGGCGCGAGGTTTGGTAGCAATCAGCCCCAGCATTTT.

J is TRBJ1-1 and V is TRBV11-2, with 8 bases lining up with TRBD1. V shed 6 bases and J 0 bases; nucleotides not matched to a gene: 9. The CDR3 sequence is 16 residues long. The V gene's germline CDR1 is SGHAT and CDR2 FQNNGV. This chain's CDR3 is CASSYGTGTMNTEAFF. CDR3 bases: TGTGCCAGCAGTTACGGGACAGGCACCATGAACACTGAAGCTTTCTTT.

The genes are TRBV28 and TRBJ1-4; 7 bases fit TRBD1. The J segment lost 7 bases and the V segment lost 8 bases, leaving 7 bases of the junction unmatched. The CDR3 totals 13 residues. Per the germline V gene, CDR1 is MDHEN and CDR2 is SYDVKM. The CDR3 bases are TGTGCCAGCGTTGACAGGGATCGTGAAAAACTGTTTTTT. Its translation: CASVDRDREKLFF.

The chain links TRBV28 to TRBJ1-2, with D perhaps matching TRBD1 (6 bases). The V and J ends lost 10 bases and 5 bases respectively, with 8 bases between them. The CDR3 has 10 amino acids. The germline V gene encodes CDR1 MDHEN and CDR2 SYDVKM. For the CDR3, the DNA is TGTGCCACAGGGGCGTATGGCTACACCTTC. Residues: CATGAYGYTF.

The chain employs TRBV2 and TRBJ2-3, with 8 bases that match TRBD1. V was clipped by 7 bases and J by 3 bases; unmatched bases: 6. The germline V gene has CDR1 SNHLY and CDR2 FYNNEI. The CDR3 is 14 amino acids. CDR3 sequence (DNA): TGTGCCAGCATCGCGGACAGGGCAACAGATACGCAGTATTTT. This gives the protein CASIADRATDTQYF.

This chain links TRBV27 with TRBJ2-7; 10 bases fit TRBD2. The V gene end was trimmed by 4 bases and the J gene end by 3 bases; junction bases not matched to a gene: 6. Germline V gene sequence: CDR1 MNHEY, CDR2 SMNVEV (reference sequence). This CDR3 has 15 amino acids. CDR3 loop: CASSSASGGLYEQYF. The CDR3 region has the DNA TGTGCCAGCAGTTCCGCTAGCGGGGGACTCTACGAGCAGTACTTC.

V and J are TRBV19 and TRBJ2-7; D call uncertain. The CDR3 consists of 14 residues. Trimming removed 5 bases from V and 3 bases from J, with 14 bases in between. Germline CDR1 is LNHDA and CDR2 is SQIVND (reference sequence). DNA for the CDR3: TGTGCCAGTAGTCTCTCAGCCGGGTTCTACGAGCAGTACTTC. Amino acid sequence: CASSLSAGFYEQYF.

The V gene is TRBV14, the J gene TRBJ2-3, with TRBD2 identical over 10 bases. Unmatched junction bases numbered 6, after V lost 2 bases and J lost 4 bases. The CDR3 has 16 residues. Germline V CDR1 and CDR2: SGHDN, FVKESK. For the CDR3, the DNA is TGTGCCAGCAGCCAACTGCTAGCGGGAGTCGCAGATACGCAGTATTTT. It encodes CASSQLLAGVADTQYF.

This clone has a single count. J is TRBJ2-1 and V is TRBV7-2; D call uncertain. The germline V gene has CDR1 SGHTA and CDR2 FQGNSA. Trimming stripped 5 bases from V and 7 bases from J, with 21 bases between. The CDR3 covers 16 residues. The CDR3 spells CASSRPPTGSKNEQFF. The CDR3 DNA is TGTGCCAGCAGCCGCCCCCCCACGGGTTCTAAGAATGAGCAGTTCTTC.

CDR3 in amino acids: CASSLDRGRASAYEQYF. The CDR3 DNA reads as TGTGCCAGCAGCTTGGACAGGGGAAGGGCTAGCGCCTACGAGCAGTACTTC. This chain connects TRBV5-5 to TRBJ2-7; tentatively, D is TRBD1 (7 bases). There are 17 residues in the CDR3. The germline V and J ends were trimmed by 0 bases and 2 bases, with 18 bases remaining between them. Germline V CDR1 and CDR2: SGHKS, YYEKEE (reference sequence).

The V gene is TRBV11-3, the J gene TRBJ2-3; 8 nucleotides align to TRBD2. This CDR3 spans 17 amino acids. Germline CDR1 is SGHNT and CDR2 is YENEEA. The trim removed 5 bases at V and 2 bases at J, leaving 12 bases unmatched. The CDR3 here is CASSLGSGNPTTDTQYF. CDR3 DNA: TGTGCCAGCAGCCTCGGTAGCGGGAACCCCACCACAGATACGCAGTATTTT.

A few counts support this clone. This chain uses TRBV5-6 with TRBJ2-7; perhaps TRBD2 as D (5 bases). This CDR3 has 13 amino acids. From germline, CDR1 is SGHDT and CDR2 YYEEEE. V was shortened by 0 bases and J by 9 bases, with 13 bases between the two germline ends. For the CDR3, the DNA is TGTGCCAGCAGCTTGGTGTCGGGGAACGGGCAGTACTTC. It yields the protein CASSLVSGNGQYF.

The chain recombines TRBV5-1 with TRBJ2-7, with 9 bases lining up with TRBD2. V shed 3 bases and J 0 bases; nucleotides not matched to a gene: 4. CDR3 size: 15 residues. Germline V gene lookup returns CDR1 SGHRS and CDR2 YFSETQ. This chain's CDR3 is CASSWAGGGSYEQYF. CDR3 bases: TGCGCCAGCAGCTGGGCGGGGGGGGGCTCCTACGAGCAGTACTTC. The complete variable domain, with remaining parts taken from reference TRBV5-1 and TRBJ2-7, reads KAGVTQTPRYLIKTRGQQVTLSCSPISGHRSVSWYQQTPGQGLQFLFEYFSETQRNKGNFPGRFSGRQFSNSRSEMNVSTLELGDSALYLCASSWAGGGSYEQYFGPGTRLTVT.

This clone was seen more than once but under ten times. This chain links TRBV7-3 with TRBJ2-3; a weak D match, TRBD2 (5 bases). CDR1 is SGHTA, CDR2 FQGTGA, per germline. CDR3 length: 14 residues. Between the trimmed V and J ends, which lost 5 bases and 6 bases, there was a span of 15 bases. The CDR3 DNA follows: TGTGCCAGCAGCCTGTCGGCGGGCCGTGATACGCAGTATTTT. Residues: CASSLSAGRDTQYF. The full variable domain, its missing parts supplied by reference TRBV7-3 and TRBJ2-3, is GAGVSQTPSNKVTEKGKYVELRCDPISGHTALYWYRQSLGQGPEFLIYFQGTGAADDSGLPNDRFFAVRPEGSVSTLKIQRTERGDSAVYLCASSLSAGRDTQYFGPGTRLTVL.

The genes are TRBV4-3 and TRBJ2-2, with D tentatively TRBD1 (6 bases). The CDR3 length is 17 residues. Germline assignment: CDR1 LGHNA and CDR2 YSLEER. With 0 bases removed from V and 1 base from J, the gap between germline ends came to 12 bases. This chain's CDR3 is CASSQDRLGQNTGELFF. In nucleotides, the CDR3 is TGCGCCAGCAGCCAAGATAGGCTGGGACAGAACACCGGGGAGCTGTTTTTT.

This chain uses TRBV13 with TRBJ1-1; D gene uncertain. Germline lookup yields CDR1 PRHDT and CDR2 FYEKMQ (reference sequence). This CDR3 spans 14 amino acids. V dropped 5 bases and J dropped 1 base, with 11 bases sitting between them. The CDR3 DNA sequence: TGTGCCAGCAGCCCTCGGGGAGGGAACACTGAAGCTTTCTTT. Protein: CASSPRGGNTEAFF.

The chain combines TRBV6-6 with TRBJ2-2; 10 bases are shared with TRBD1. This CDR3 has 14 amino acids. V shed 6 bases and J 7 bases; nucleotides not matched to a gene: 5. The germline V gene has CDR1 MNHNY and CDR2 SVGAGI (reference sequence). DNA of the CDR3: TGTGCCAGCAGCGGACAGGGGGAAGGCGGGGAGCTGTTTTTT. It specifies CASSGQGEGGELFF.

The chain links TRBV19 to TRBJ2-2; D is ambiguous. V gave up 5 bases and J gave up 6 bases, with 19 bases separating them. The CDR3 consists of 16 residues. Germline V gene lookup returns CDR1 LNHDA and CDR2 SQIVND (reference sequence). Here the CDR3 DNA reads TGTGCCAGTAGTCCCCGTAGACCCCGGCAGGCCGGGGAGCTGTTTTTT. It encodes CASSPRRPRQAGELFF.

The chain is built from TRBV29-1 and TRBJ2-7; possible D gene TRBD1, 5 bases. V dropped 7 bases and J dropped 4 bases, with 26 bases sitting between them. The CDR3 covers 16 residues. The germline V gene has CDR1 SQVTM and CDR2 ANQGSEA. Written as DNA, the CDR3 is TGCAGCGGGGGCCTGGGAAGGTGGGCAGAGAGATACGAGCAGTACTTC. Translated, it gives CSGGLGRWAERYEQYF.

The chain combines TRBV5-1 with TRBJ2-7, with 13 nucleotides matching TRBD2. V trimming: 5 bases; J trimming: 3 bases; junction bases outside the gene matches: 8. The germline V gene encodes CDR1 SGHRS and CDR2 YFSETQ. The CDR3 extends over 16 amino acids. The CDR3 reads CASSSGLAGPNYEQYF. The CDR3 region has the DNA TGCGCCAGCAGTTCGGGACTAGCGGGGCCTAACTACGAGCAGTACTTC.

The rearrangement joins TRBV9 to TRBJ2-1; no clear D. The CDR3 runs to 10 residues. The V end was cut by 5 bases, the J end by 8 bases, with 5 bases between. In germline, CDR1 is SGDLS, CDR2 YYNGEE. The DNA for the CDR3 is TGTGCCAGCAGTGGCTATGAGCAGTTCTTC. Its translation: CASSGYEQFF.

This clone showed up just a few times. The chain combines TRBV11-2 with TRBJ1-4, with D perhaps TRBD1 (5 bases). Germline values: CDR1 SGHAT, CDR2 FQNNGV. V dropped 2 bases and J dropped 7 bases, with 5 bases sitting between them. This CDR3 comprises 12 residues. CDR3 DNA: TGTGCCAGCAGCTTAAGGGGTGAAAAACTGTTTTTT. This gives the protein CASSLRGEKLFF.

This clone was recorded a few times. The CDR3 is CASSWDPGRDTQYF. CDR3 nucleotide sequence: TGCGCCAGCAGCTGGGACCCAGGGAGGGATACGCAGTATTTT. The chain carries TRBV5-1 and TRBJ2-3, with D possibly matching TRBD2 (6 bases). Trimming pared 3 bases from V and 6 bases from J, leaving 14 bases between. The CDR3 loop spans 14 amino acids. Germline V CDR1 and CDR2: SGHRS, YFSETQ.

The CDR3 sequence is CASSPSGTGFAFYGYTF. CDR3 DNA sequence: TGTGCCAGCAGTCCCTCCGGGACAGGGTTTGCGTTCTATGGCTACACCTTC. This chain links TRBV27 with TRBJ1-2; TRBD1 agrees at 9 bases. The V and J ends lost 5 bases and 4 bases, in that order; junction bases with no gene match: 14. The CDR3 runs to 17 residues. Per the germline V gene, CDR1 is MNHEY and CDR2 is SMNVEV (reference sequence).

This chain uses TRBV18 with TRBJ2-7; D gene uncertain. The CDR3 covers 13 residues. Between the trimmed V and J ends, which lost 0 bases and 3 bases, there was a span of 6 bases. Germline CDR1 and CDR2: KGHSH and LQKENI. The CDR3 sequence is CASSPPRDYEQYF. CDR3 nucleotides: TGTGCCAGCTCACCACCAAGAGACTACGAGCAGTACTTC.

CDR3 sequence (DNA): TGTGCCACCAGCACAACTGCCCAGGCTGAAGCTTTCTTT. Protein: CATSTTAQAEAFF. V is TRBV15 and J is TRBJ1-1, with no clear D. Germline CDR1 LNHNV, CDR2 YYDKDF (reference sequence). V was trimmed by 4 bases and J by 6 bases, leaving 12 bases between them. The CDR3 loop spans 13 amino acids.

V gene TRBV6-1 combines with J gene TRBJ1-1, with 8 positions matching TRBD1. The trim removed 7 bases at V and 3 bases at J, leaving 7 bases unmatched. Germline CDR1 and CDR2: MNHNS and SASEGT. This CDR3 is 14 amino acids long. DNA of the CDR3: TGTGCCAGCACTCCAGGGGGCGCGGACACTGAAGCTTTCTTT. The encoded protein is CASTPGGADTEAFF.

The chain carries TRBV7-2 and TRBJ1-2; 10 positions match TRBD1. The CDR3 sequence is 16 residues long. Per the germline V gene, CDR1 is SGHTA and CDR2 is FQGNSA. The ends lost 2 bases at V and 6 bases at J; junction bases unmatched: 9. CDR3 sequence: CASSLTRDRGRDGYTF. Here the CDR3 DNA reads TGTGCCAGCAGCTTAACCCGGGACAGGGGCAGAGATGGCTACACCTTC. The full variable domain, rest sourced from reference TRBV7-2 and TRBJ1-2, is GAGVSQSPSNKVTEKGKDVELRCDPISGHTALYWYRQSLGQGLEFLIYFQGNSAPDKSGLPSDRFSAERTGGSVSTLTIQRTQQEDSAVYLCASSLTRDRGRDGYTFGSGTRLTVV.